This T cell receptor beta chain came from a study of PD-L1 blockade in urothelial cancer (TCRdb year 2017). In the study overall: All patients started therapy in the mid-2010s and received atezolizumab 1,200 mg intravenously every 3 weeks. Twenty-five of 29 patients were identified as males with urothelial cancer of bladder origin, and a prior smoking history was reported by 18 of 29 patients. In the same patients, whole exome sequencing and RNA sequencing of pretreatment tumors were performed in addition to TCR sequencing. Blood samples were analyzed at two time points: 3 weeks after treatment start (second dose) and 6 weeks after treatment start. Patients had an ECOG performance status of 0 or 1 and had received between 0 and 3 prior chemotherapy regimens. Blood samples gave a median of roughly 150,000 T cells and approximately 81,000 unique TCRs, with a median clonality of around 0.08. Some 30 patients had pretreatment blood TCR-seq, about 25 had at least one posttreatment blood collection, and about 25 had tumor TCR-seq. Durable clinical benefit was achieved by nine patients and was not achieved by 20 patients. TCR sequencing covered pretreatment tumor samples and matched, serially collected peripheral blood taken before and after atezolizumab treatment. An exploratory multi-omic analysis was conducted of the somatic, immune and clinical correlates of response to PD-L1 blockade with atezolizumab in urothelial cancer. Durable clinical benefit was defined as progression-free survival longer than 6 months, and TCR features were also tested against progression-free and overall survival.

Of note for this clone: Which antigen it targets is not known. Base qualities are not at hand, and no much larger clone is one base apart.

CDR1 SGHVS and CDR2 FNYEAQ were looked up in the germline V gene. A distance of 8 bases separates the germline ends of V and J, which lose 1 base and 1 base respectively. Counted from cysteine to phenylalanine, this CDR3 has 15 amino acids. The kept DNA is CDR3 alone, 45 bases in frame from the first base. To estimate absolute template abundance from read counts, synthetic TCR analog templates were spiked into each PCR. Using the immunoSEQ assay, TCRbeta CDR3 regions were amplified from genomic DNA with bias-controlled V and J gene primers. Rearranged TCRbeta segments were sequenced at approximately 20X coverage. As for the authors' bioinformatics: Sequencing errors were corrected by clustering and CDR3s were annotated against IMGT to assign V, D and J genes. Only productive TCRbeta rearrangements were used in downstream analyses, excluding out-of-frame or stop-codon sequences. Clonality was computed as one minus Shannon entropy normalized by the log of the number of unique productive sequences. Clones differing between time points or between blood and tumor were identified using Fisher's exact test with Benjamini-Hochberg correction, with an adjusted p below 0.01 applied as the threshold. TCRdb obtained this table from immuneACCESS and retained in-frame rearrangements with V and J assigned. These tables miss some clones; where compared with another copy, unresolved V genes account for less than half of the shortfall, and the remainder is unexplained. V and J calls and clone size are those listed in that table; D and trimming were worked out from the DNA. The sample records approximately 37,000 clones, 80% to 90% of which are singletons. The top ten clonotypes cover roughly a sixth of the sample.

The investigation overall reported the following: Small sample size (n ≈ 29) and many exploratory analyses mean the results are intended to be hypothesis-generating. Improved progression-free and overall survival was found to be associated with pretreatment peripheral blood TCR clonality below the median. Greater expansion of tumor-associated TCR clones in peripheral blood 3 weeks after the start of treatment was observed in patients with durable benefit (n ≈ 22, p = 0.022).

A total of 25 to 35 patients with locally advanced or metastatic urothelial carcinoma, treated at Memorial Sloan Kettering on a trial protocol, made up the cohort. Peripheral blood mononuclear cells were collected pretreatment and during treatment, at between 1 and 8 total time points per patient. The Qiagen DNeasy Blood extraction kit was used to purify genomic DNA from total PBMCs and tumor samples. PBMCs were collected pretreatment and during treatment and were isolated and stored as previously described. The TCR originated in a man aged 55 to 70 with urothelial cancer. The rearranged chain carries TRBV7-6 and TRBJ2-4; TRBD1 is a possible D gene, resting on 6 matching bases. This specimen consisted of PBMCs, obtained around atezolizumab (anti-PD-L1) treatment. The CDR3 in this case is CASSLGGPAKNIQYF. The DNA reads TGTGCCAGCAGCTTAGGGGGGCCGGCCAAAAACATTCAGTACTTC.